Listed below are T cell receptor beta chains from one sample, sequenced in a study of T-cell reconstitution after alpha-beta-depleted transplantation in children. One entry per CDR3 protein, called by TCRdb with MiXCR from the PCR reads. Altogether about 280,000 distinct CDR3 sequences are present, 11% being singletons, with the ten largest covering 20% to 30%. The sequencing here drew on peripheral blood, taken 180 days after TCRalphabeta/CD19-depleted stem cell transplant. The receptors were sampled from a male patient aged 2 to 9 who had a stem cell transplant for chronic granulomatous disease, so the T cells may come from the graft donor. CDR3s include the opening cysteine and the closing phenylalanine or tryptophan. D genes are given only for firm matches. Clone size is shown for a subset of rows, as once, few, many or a class of expanded clone.

cdr3_nt: TGCAGCGTTGTGATGGGTGGGGGCTACACCTTC
cdr3_aa: CSVVMGGGYTF
j_call: TRBJ1-2
clone_size: many
d_call: -
v_call: TRBV29-1

cdr3_nt: TGTGCCATCAGTGAGTCGAAAGTCTCAAACATTCAGTACTTC
cdr3_aa: CAISESKVSNIQYF
j_call: TRBJ2-4
clone_size: many
d_call: -
v_call: TRBV10-3

cdr3_nt: TGTGCCAGCAGTTGGGGACCTACTTCCTACAATGAGCAGTTCTTC
cdr3_aa: CASSWGPTSYNEQFF
j_call: TRBJ2-1
clone_size: many
d_call: -
v_call: TRBV12-3/TRBV12-4

cdr3_nt: TGTGCCAGCAGCTTGAGTAGCGGACTCACAGATACGCAGTATTTT
cdr3_aa: CASSLSSGLTDTQYF
j_call: TRBJ2-3
clone_size: many
d_call: -
v_call: TRBV5-6

cdr3_nt: TGTGCCAGCAGCCGAGCCGGGACAGGGGGCTACGAGCAGTACTTC
cdr3_aa: CASSRAGTGGYEQYF
j_call: TRBJ2-7
clone_size: many
d_call: TRBD1
v_call: TRBV12-3/TRBV12-4

cdr3_nt: TGCAGCGTGGACAGGGGCCAAGAGACCCAGTACTTC
cdr3_aa: CSVDRGQETQYF
j_call: TRBJ2-5
clone_size: many
d_call: TRBD1
v_call: TRBV29-1

cdr3_nt: TGCAGCGTTGTGGACGGGAGTCTATCCTACGAGCAGTACTTC
cdr3_aa: CSVVDGSLSYEQYF
j_call: TRBJ2-7
clone_size: many
d_call: -
v_call: TRBV29-1

cdr3_nt: TGTGCCAGCAGCTCCCGGCCAGCAACTTATCCCTACGAGCAGTACTTC
cdr3_aa: CASSSRPATYPYEQYF
j_call: TRBJ2-7
clone_size: many
d_call: -
v_call: TRBV7-2

cdr3_nt: TGCAGTGCTAGAGATCCAGGGGGCCGGATAGAGACCCAGTACTTC
cdr3_aa: CSARDPGGRIETQYF
j_call: TRBJ2-5
clone_size: many
d_call: TRBD1
v_call: TRBV20-1

cdr3_nt: TGTGCCAGCAGCTTAGGCGTTGTTGAGCAGTACTTC
cdr3_aa: CASSLGVVEQYF
j_call: TRBJ2-7
clone_size: many
d_call: -
v_call: TRBV11-2

cdr3_nt: TGTGCCACCAGCAGAGTACCCAAGGGGAACACTGAAGCTTTCTTT
cdr3_aa: CATSRVPKGNTEAFF
j_call: TRBJ1-1
clone_size: many
d_call: -
v_call: TRBV15

cdr3_nt: TGTGCCAGCAGCCAAGATAAGACTTCCTACGAGCAGTACTTC
cdr3_aa: CASSQDKTSYEQYF
j_call: TRBJ2-7
clone_size: -
d_call: -
v_call: TRBV3-1

cdr3_nt: TGCGCCAGCAACTCCAACCCCGGGACCGTTACCTACGAGCAGTACTTC
cdr3_aa: CASNSNPGTVTYEQYF
j_call: TRBJ2-7
clone_size: few
d_call: -
v_call: TRBV5-1

cdr3_nt: TGTGCCACCAGCAGAGGCGGGTATGGTCAGCCCCAGCATTTT
cdr3_aa: CATSRGGYGQPQHF
j_call: TRBJ1-5
clone_size: many
d_call: -
v_call: TRBV15

cdr3_nt: TGTGCCAGCAGCTCGAGACTAGCGGGATTAAAGGGGAATGAGCAGTTCTTC
cdr3_aa: CASSSRLAGLKGNEQFF
j_call: TRBJ2-1
clone_size: many
d_call: TRBD2
v_call: TRBV7-6

cdr3_nt: TGTGCCAGCAGTTCCAGGGGATCGCAGTACTTC
cdr3_aa: CASSSRGSQYF
j_call: TRBJ2-5
clone_size: many
d_call: -
v_call: TRBV28

cdr3_nt: TGTGCCAGCAGTTTGCCCCGGCGGAATCAGCCCCAGCATTTT
cdr3_aa: CASSLPRRNQPQHF
j_call: TRBJ1-5
clone_size: few
d_call: -
v_call: TRBV28

cdr3_nt: TGCGCCAGCAGCTTGGGTACCCAGGGAAACTATGGCTACACCTTC
cdr3_aa: CASSLGTQGNYGYTF
j_call: TRBJ1-2
clone_size: many
d_call: -
v_call: TRBV5-1

cdr3_nt: TGTGCCAGCAGCCGGCCCCCGTACAATGAGCAGTTCTTC
cdr3_aa: CASSRPPYNEQFF
j_call: TRBJ2-1
clone_size: -
d_call: -
v_call: TRBV5-4

cdr3_nt: TGTGCCAGCAGCACCGGACAGGGAGCCGGGGAGCTGTTTTTT
cdr3_aa: CASSTGQGAGELFF
j_call: TRBJ2-2
clone_size: many
d_call: TRBD1
v_call: TRBV6-2/TRBV6-3

cdr3_nt: TGTGCCAGCAGCGTAGGAGTAGGGGGCACCTCTTACAATGAGCAGTTCTTC
cdr3_aa: CASSVGVGGTSYNEQFF
j_call: TRBJ2-1
clone_size: many
d_call: TRBD1
v_call: TRBV9

cdr3_nt: TGTGCCAGCAAACCGGGTCTCTCCTACAATGAGCAGTTCTTC
cdr3_aa: CASKPGLSYNEQFF
j_call: TRBJ2-1
clone_size: many
d_call: -
v_call: TRBV6-1

cdr3_nt: TGTGCCAGCAGGTTACTAGCGGGAGGGCCGTCTAGCACAGATACGCAGTATTTT
cdr3_aa: CASRLLAGGPSSTDTQYF
j_call: TRBJ2-3
clone_size: -
d_call: TRBD2
v_call: TRBV2

cdr3_nt: TGTGCCAGTCCAAGTCAGGGAAGCCCGAAGGTTACGCAGTATTTT
cdr3_aa: CASPSQGSPKVTQYF
j_call: TRBJ2-3
clone_size: many
d_call: -
v_call: TRBV27

cdr3_nt: TGTGCCAGCAGCATCCCTGGGACTAGCGGGGGCCCCTTGAAATACAATGAGCAGTTCTTC
cdr3_aa: CASSIPGTSGGPLKYNEQFF
j_call: TRBJ2-1
clone_size: few
d_call: -
v_call: TRBV21-1

cdr3_nt: TGCAGCACCCGGCGCGGAGCCACCTACAATGAGCAGTTCTTC
cdr3_aa: CSTRRGATYNEQFF
j_call: TRBJ2-1
clone_size: many
d_call: -
v_call: TRBV29-1

cdr3_nt: TGCGCCAGCAGCCTTGGACAGGGGACGTACAATGAGCAGTTCTTC
cdr3_aa: CASSLGQGTYNEQFF
j_call: TRBJ2-1
clone_size: many
d_call: TRBD1
v_call: TRBV5-1

cdr3_nt: TGTGACAGCAGCGAAGGAATCCCAGATACGCAGTATTTT
cdr3_aa: CDSSEGIPDTQYF
j_call: TRBJ2-3
clone_size: -
d_call: -
v_call: TRBV5-4

cdr3_nt: TGTGCCAGCAGCTCCTACAGGGGTCCTATATCCGGGGAGCTGTTTTTT
cdr3_aa: CASSSYRGPISGELFF
j_call: TRBJ2-2
clone_size: many
d_call: TRBD1
v_call: TRBV11-2

cdr3_nt: TGTGCCAGTAGTATAGATCGCAGATACACCGGGGAGCTGTTTTTT
cdr3_aa: CASSIDRRYTGELFF
j_call: TRBJ2-2
clone_size: -
d_call: -
v_call: TRBV19

cdr3_nt: TGCAGTGCAAAGTCCCCCCGGGCGGGGCCAAATAACACCGGGGAGCTGTTTTTT
cdr3_aa: CSAKSPRAGPNNTGELFF
j_call: TRBJ2-2
clone_size: many
d_call: -
v_call: TRBV20-1

cdr3_nt: TGCAGTGTACACTCATCCACCGGGGAGCTGTTTTTT
cdr3_aa: CSVHSSTGELFF
j_call: TRBJ2-2
clone_size: many
d_call: -
v_call: TRBV20-1

cdr3_nt: TGTGCCAGCATAGGGGGGGTAGCCAAAAACATTCAGTACTTC
cdr3_aa: CASIGGVAKNIQYF
j_call: TRBJ2-4
clone_size: many
d_call: -
v_call: TRBV28

cdr3_nt: TGTGCCAGCTCACCGGGTCCTCGAAATCAGCCCCAGCATTTT
cdr3_aa: CASSPGPRNQPQHF
j_call: TRBJ1-5
clone_size: few
d_call: -
v_call: TRBV18

cdr3_nt: TGCAGCGTTGAGGACCCAATTTACAATGAGCAGTTCTTC
cdr3_aa: CSVEDPIYNEQFF
j_call: TRBJ2-1
clone_size: many
d_call: -
v_call: TRBV29-1

cdr3_nt: TGTGCCACCAGTGGCCAAACGACAGGGGAGGCGGATACGCAGTATTTT
cdr3_aa: CATSGQTTGEADTQYF
j_call: TRBJ2-3
clone_size: -
d_call: TRBD1
v_call: TRBV24-1

cdr3_nt: TGTGCCAGCATCCCTAGCGGAAGCTCCTACAATGAGCAGTTCTTC
cdr3_aa: CASIPSGSSYNEQFF
j_call: TRBJ2-1
clone_size: many
d_call: TRBD2
v_call: TRBV7-2

cdr3_nt: TGTGCCAGTAGTCCTCGCCAGGCTCGGGACAATGAGCAGTTCTTC
cdr3_aa: CASSPRQARDNEQFF
j_call: TRBJ2-1
clone_size: many
d_call: -
v_call: TRBV19

cdr3_nt: TGCAGCGTACTAGCGGGGCTCTCCTACGAGCAGTACTTC
cdr3_aa: CSVLAGLSYEQYF
j_call: TRBJ2-7
clone_size: many
d_call: TRBD2
v_call: TRBV29-1

cdr3_nt: TGCGCCAGCAGCCTAGGTGGAGCGGGGAGCACAGATACGCAGTATTTT
cdr3_aa: CASSLGGAGSTDTQYF
j_call: TRBJ2-3
clone_size: many
d_call: TRBD2
v_call: TRBV5-1

cdr3_nt: TGTGCCTGGAGTTCCGGGGTTTTAGAGACCCAGTACTTC
cdr3_aa: CAWSSGVLETQYF
j_call: TRBJ2-5
clone_size: many
d_call: -
v_call: TRBV30

cdr3_nt: TGTGCCAGCAGTTACAAGCGGGGCTCCCTTTCCTCTGGGGCCAACGTCCTGACTTTC
cdr3_aa: CASSYKRGSLSSGANVLTF
j_call: TRBJ2-6
clone_size: many
d_call: TRBD2
v_call: TRBV6-2/TRBV6-3

cdr3_nt: TGTGCCAGCTGTCAGGCTGACTACAATGAGCAGTTCTTC
cdr3_aa: CASCQADYNEQFF
j_call: TRBJ2-1
clone_size: few
d_call: -
v_call: TRBV12-3/TRBV12-4

cdr3_nt: TGTGCCATCCTCACTTCTACCGGGGAGCTGTTTTTT
cdr3_aa: CAILTSTGELFF
j_call: TRBJ2-2
clone_size: many
d_call: -
v_call: TRBV10-3

cdr3_nt: TGCAGCGTTCCAGGATACAGGGTTACAGATACGCAGTATTTT
cdr3_aa: CSVPGYRVTDTQYF
j_call: TRBJ2-3
clone_size: many
d_call: -
v_call: TRBV29-1

cdr3_nt: TGTGCCAGCAGGATACCGAAAGCAGGGGACACCGGGGAGCTGTTTTTT
cdr3_aa: CASRIPKAGDTGELFF
j_call: TRBJ2-2
clone_size: many
d_call: -
v_call: TRBV6-1

cdr3_nt: TGCAGCGTTGAATTCGCAAGCTATGGCTACACCTTC
cdr3_aa: CSVEFASYGYTF
j_call: TRBJ1-2
clone_size: many
d_call: -
v_call: TRBV29-1

cdr3_nt: TGCAGCGTTGATGGGCCAGAGGGAGAAAAACTGTTTTTT
cdr3_aa: CSVDGPEGEKLFF
j_call: TRBJ1-4
clone_size: many
d_call: -
v_call: TRBV29-1

cdr3_nt: TGTGCCAGCAGCCAGGGACAGTGGACGGCCACCGGGGAGCTGTTTTTT
cdr3_aa: CASSQGQWTATGELFF
j_call: TRBJ2-2
clone_size: -
d_call: TRBD1
v_call: TRBV5-4

cdr3_nt: TGCGCCAGCAGCCTGGACGAGGGCGCCGGGGAGCTGTTTTTT
cdr3_aa: CASSLDEGAGELFF
j_call: TRBJ2-2
clone_size: many
d_call: -
v_call: TRBV5-1

cdr3_nt: TGTGCCAGCAGCTTAACGATCGGGTACGGGGCCAACGTCCTGACTTTC
cdr3_aa: CASSLTIGYGANVLTF
j_call: TRBJ2-6
clone_size: many
d_call: -
v_call: TRBV7-3

cdr3_nt: TGTGCCAGCAGCTTATGGGACACTTTAGCCAAAAACATTCAGTACTTC
cdr3_aa: CASSLWDTLAKNIQYF
j_call: TRBJ2-4
clone_size: many
d_call: -
v_call: TRBV7-9

cdr3_nt: TGTGCCAGCTCATCCGGACAGGGGGATCAGCCCCAGCATTTT
cdr3_aa: CASSSGQGDQPQHF
j_call: TRBJ1-5
clone_size: few
d_call: TRBD1
v_call: TRBV18

cdr3_nt: TGCAGTGCACCAACTAGCGGGGGGGCCACAGATACGCAGTATTTT
cdr3_aa: CSAPTSGGATDTQYF
j_call: TRBJ2-3
clone_size: many
d_call: TRBD2
v_call: TRBV20-1

cdr3_nt: TGTGCCAGCAGGGGTCGGGGACAAGAGACCCAGTACTTC
cdr3_aa: CASRGRGQETQYF
j_call: TRBJ2-5
clone_size: many
d_call: -
v_call: TRBV25-1

cdr3_nt: TGCAGCGTGATCCGACAGGGGGAGAGTGAAAAACTGTTTTTT
cdr3_aa: CSVIRQGESEKLFF
j_call: TRBJ1-4
clone_size: many
d_call: TRBD1
v_call: TRBV29-1

cdr3_nt: TGTGCCAGCAGTACCTCACTCTACGAGCAGTACTTC
cdr3_aa: CASSTSLYEQYF
j_call: TRBJ2-7
clone_size: many
d_call: -
v_call: TRBV6-2/TRBV6-3

cdr3_nt: TGCAGCGTTGAAGGGGACACTCAAAACTATGGCTACACCTTC
cdr3_aa: CSVEGDTQNYGYTF
j_call: TRBJ1-2
clone_size: many
d_call: -
v_call: TRBV29-1

cdr3_nt: TGTGCCAGCAGCATTAGCGGGGGACTCTACAATGAGCAGTTCTTC
cdr3_aa: CASSISGGLYNEQFF
j_call: TRBJ2-1
clone_size: many
d_call: TRBD2
v_call: TRBV7-6

cdr3_nt: TGTGCCAGCAGTCCGAGGGTGGCCGGGCACTACCCTTCCTACGAGCAGTACTTC
cdr3_aa: CASSPRVAGHYPSYEQYF
j_call: TRBJ2-7
clone_size: many
d_call: -
v_call: TRBV12-3/TRBV12-4